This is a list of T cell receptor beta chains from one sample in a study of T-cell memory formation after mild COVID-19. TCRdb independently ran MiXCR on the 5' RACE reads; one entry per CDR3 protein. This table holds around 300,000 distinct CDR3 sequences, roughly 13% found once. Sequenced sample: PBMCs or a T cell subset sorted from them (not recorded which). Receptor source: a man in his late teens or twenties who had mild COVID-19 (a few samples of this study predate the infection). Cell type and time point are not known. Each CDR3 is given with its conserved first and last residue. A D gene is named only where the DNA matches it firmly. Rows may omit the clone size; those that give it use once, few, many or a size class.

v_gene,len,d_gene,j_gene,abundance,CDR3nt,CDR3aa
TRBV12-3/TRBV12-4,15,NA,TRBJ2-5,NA,TGTGCCAGCAGCATACAGTCTTCGGCGTCAGAGACCCAGTACTTC,CASSIQSSASETQYF
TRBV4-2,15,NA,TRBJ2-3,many,TGTGCCAGCAGCCAAGTCGGTGGGGCCACAGATACGCAGTATTTT,CASSQVGGATDTQYF
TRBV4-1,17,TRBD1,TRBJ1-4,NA,TGCGCCAGCAGCCAAAACCCGGGACAGCTTATTAATGAAAAACTGTTTTTT,CASSQNPGQLINEKLFF
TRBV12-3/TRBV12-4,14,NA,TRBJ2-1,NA,TGTGCCAGCAATCTACCCCCTCCCTACAATGAGCAGTTCTTC,CASNLPPPYNEQFF
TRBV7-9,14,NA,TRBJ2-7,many,TGTGCCAGCAGCTTGGAGGGGCCCTTCTACGAGCAGTACTTC,CASSLEGPFYEQYF
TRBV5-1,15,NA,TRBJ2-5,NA,TGCGCCAGCAGCTTGGGGGGGCTCAACCAAGAGACCCAGTACTTC,CASSLGGLNQETQYF
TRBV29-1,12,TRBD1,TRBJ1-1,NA,TGCAGCGGATCTCAGGGGGCTAGGGAAGCTTTCTTT,CSGSQGAREAFF
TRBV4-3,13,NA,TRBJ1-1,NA,TGCGCCAGCAGGAACAGCGGGAACACTGAAGCTTTCTTT,CASRNSGNTEAFF
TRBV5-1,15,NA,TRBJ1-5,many,TGCGCCAGCAGCTTGGCCGGAGACCATTATCAGCCCCAGCATTTT,CASSLAGDHYQPQHF
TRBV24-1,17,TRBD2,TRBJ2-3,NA,TGTGCCACCAGTGATCCGAAATCCGGGACTAGCGAAGATACGCAGTATTTT,CATSDPKSGTSEDTQYF
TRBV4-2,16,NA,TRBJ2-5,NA,TGTGCCAGCAGCCTCACCGGGACTCTCTCACAAGAGACCCAGTACTTC,CASSLTGTLSQETQYF
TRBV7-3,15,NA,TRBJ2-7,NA,TGTGCCAGCAGCTTGCGTCTGGGGGAAACCTACGAGCAGTACTTC,CASSLRLGETYEQYF
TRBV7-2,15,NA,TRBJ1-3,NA,TGTGCCAGCAGCTCACGGATAGGGAGGTTGGGCACCATATATTTT,CASSSRIGRLGTIYF
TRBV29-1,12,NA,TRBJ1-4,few,TGCAGCGCTTCCGAGGCTAATGAAAAACTGTTTTTT,CSASEANEKLFF
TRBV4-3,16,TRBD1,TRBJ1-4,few,TGCGCCAGCAGCCACGATCCGGGACAGGGACTGGAAAAACTGTTTTTT,CASSHDPGQGLEKLFF
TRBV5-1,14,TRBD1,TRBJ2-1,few,TGCGCCAGCAGCCTAAGGACAGGGGACAATGAGCAGTTCTTC,CASSLRTGDNEQFF
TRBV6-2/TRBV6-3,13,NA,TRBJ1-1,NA,TGTGCCAGCAGTTTATTGGCACATACTGAAGCTTTCTTT,CASSLLAHTEAFF
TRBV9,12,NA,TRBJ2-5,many,TGTGCCAGCAGCGTAGGGCAAGAGACCCAGTACTTC,CASSVGQETQYF
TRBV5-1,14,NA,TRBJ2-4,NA,TGCGCCAGCAGCTTGGCGAGTGAAGAAAACATTCAGTACTTC,CASSLASEENIQYF
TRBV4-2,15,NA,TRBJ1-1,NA,TGTGCCAGCAGCCAAGATTTGGGGTGGAACACTGAAGCTTTCTTT,CASSQDLGWNTEAFF
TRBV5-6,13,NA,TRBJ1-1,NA,TGTGCCAGCAGCTTGATCAGGGCCACTGAAGCTTTCTTT,CASSLIRATEAFF
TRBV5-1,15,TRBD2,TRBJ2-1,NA,TGCGCCAGCACCCAGGGGGTAGCGGGGGAGAATGAGCAGTTCTTC,CASTQGVAGENEQFF
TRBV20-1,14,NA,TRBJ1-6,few,TGCAGTGCTAGAGCTGGGCGGGTAGGCTCACCCCTCCACTTT,CSARAGRVGSPLHF
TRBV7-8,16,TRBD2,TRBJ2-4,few,TGTGCCAGCAGCTTATGGTATAGCGGGCCCGAAAACATTCAGTACTTC,CASSLWYSGPENIQYF
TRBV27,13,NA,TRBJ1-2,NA,TGTGCCAGCAGTTGGGGTCCCAACTATGGCTACACCTTC,CASSWGPNYGYTF
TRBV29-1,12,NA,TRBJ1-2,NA,TGCAGCGTTGAGGGCCACCACTATGGCTACACCTTC,CSVEGHHYGYTF
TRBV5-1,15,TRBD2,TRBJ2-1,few,TGCGCCAGCAGCTTAGCTAGCGGGGGGGCGCGTGAGCAGTTCTTC,CASSLASGGAREQFF
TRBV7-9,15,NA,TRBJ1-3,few,TGTGCCAGCAGCCTGGGGGGGGCGGCCGGAAACACCATATATTTT,CASSLGGAAGNTIYF
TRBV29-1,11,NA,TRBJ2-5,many,TGCGGCGCTACTCCCAGCCAGACCCAGTACTTC,CGATPSQTQYF
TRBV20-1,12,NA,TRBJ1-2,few,TGCAGTGCCAAACAGGGAGTTTTCGGCTACACCTTC,CSAKQGVFGYTF
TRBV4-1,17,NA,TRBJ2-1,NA,TGCGCCAGCAGCCCCCGGGCCCCCGGAGGCTCCTACAATGAGCAGTTCTTC,CASSPRAPGGSYNEQFF
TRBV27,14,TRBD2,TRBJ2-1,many,TGTGCCAGCAGTTTCGGCGGGGGGGTTCGAGAGCAGTTCTTC,CASSFGGGVREQFF
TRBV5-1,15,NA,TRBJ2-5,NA,TGCGCCAGCAGCTTGGCCCCAGGAATCCAAGAGACCCAGTACTTC,CASSLAPGIQETQYF
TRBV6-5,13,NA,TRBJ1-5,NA,TGTGCCAGCAGCCCGAACACAGGTCAGCCCCAGCATTTT,CASSPNTGQPQHF
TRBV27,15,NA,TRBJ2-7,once,TGTCCCAGCAGCCAAAGAGGGGGTACGCCCTACGAGCAGTACTTC,CPSSQRGGTPYEQYF
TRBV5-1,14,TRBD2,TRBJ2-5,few,TGCGCCAGCAGCCCGGGGGGGGCCTCAGAGACCCAGTACTTC,CASSPGGASETQYF
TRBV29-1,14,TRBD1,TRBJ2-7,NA,TGCAGCGCCATGACTGGGACAGGGGGGTACGAGCAGTACTTC,CSAMTGTGGYEQYF
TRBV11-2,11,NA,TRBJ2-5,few,TGTGCCAGCAGCTATGCGGGGACCCAGTACTTC,CASSYAGTQYF
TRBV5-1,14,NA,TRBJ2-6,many,TGCGCCAGCAGCTTCTTCTCTGGGGCCAACGTCCTGACTTTC,CASSFFSGANVLTF
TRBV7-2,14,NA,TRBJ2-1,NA,TGTGCCAGCAGCTCGACCGGCCGATACAATGAGCAGTTCTTC,CASSSTGRYNEQFF
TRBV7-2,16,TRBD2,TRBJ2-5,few,TGTGCCAGCAGCTTAGTGGCTAGCGGGGGACTGGAGACCCAGTACTTC,CASSLVASGGLETQYF
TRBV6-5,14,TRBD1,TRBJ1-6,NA,TGTGCCAGCAGGAGGGACAGGGATAATTCACCCCTCCACTTT,CASRRDRDNSPLHF
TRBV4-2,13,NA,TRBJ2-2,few,TGTGCCAGCAGCCCAGACCCCGATAGGGAGCTGTTTTTT,CASSPDPDRELFF
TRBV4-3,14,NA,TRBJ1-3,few,TGCGCCAGCAGCCAAGGGTTTCATGGAAACACCATATATTTT,CASSQGFHGNTIYF
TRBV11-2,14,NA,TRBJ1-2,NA,TGTGCCAGCAGCTTAGAGGGACGTCTGGGTGGCTACACCTTC,CASSLEGRLGGYTF
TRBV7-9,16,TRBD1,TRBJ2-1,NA,TGTGCCAGCAGCTTAGGGGTCGGACAGGGGTTCGATGAGCAGTTCTTC,CASSLGVGQGFDEQFF
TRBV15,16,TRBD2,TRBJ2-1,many,TGTGCCACCAGCAGGGTGGGACTAGCGGGGGGGCGTGAGCAGTTCTTC,CATSRVGLAGGREQFF
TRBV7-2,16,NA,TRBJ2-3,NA,TGTGCCAGCAGCTCCCTAGGGGCAGGTAACACAGATACGCAGTATTTT,CASSSLGAGNTDTQYF
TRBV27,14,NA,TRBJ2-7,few,TGTGCCAGCAGTTCCCGGACTACCCTCGTGGAGCAGTACTTC,CASSSRTTLVEQYF
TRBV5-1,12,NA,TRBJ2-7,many,TGCGCCAGCAGCTACGGGGTCGACGAGCAGTACTTC,CASSYGVDEQYF
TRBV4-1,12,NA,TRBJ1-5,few,TGCGCCAGCAGCCAGGAAAATCAGCCCCAGCATTTT,CASSQENQPQHF
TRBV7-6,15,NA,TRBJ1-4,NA,TGTGCCAGCAGCCCCAACTCCCTGGTGGGGGAAAAACTGTTTTTT,CASSPNSLVGEKLFF
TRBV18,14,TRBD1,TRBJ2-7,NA,TGTGCCAGCTCACCAGGGACAGGGCCGGACGAGCAGTACTTC,CASSPGTGPDEQYF
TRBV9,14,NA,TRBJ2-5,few,TGTGCCAGCAGCGCAGACGGGCTTCGAGAGACCCAGTACTTC,CASSADGLRETQYF
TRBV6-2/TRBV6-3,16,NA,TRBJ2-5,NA,TGTGCCAGCAGTTACCTGTCGACGGGGAATCAAGAGACCCAGTACTTC,CASSYLSTGNQETQYF
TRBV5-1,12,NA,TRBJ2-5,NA,TGCGCCAGCAGCCCAGGGTTGGGGACCCAGTACTTC,CASSPGLGTQYF